This T cell receptor beta chain was recorded in a study of CD8 T cells in Susac syndrome. Germline V gives CDR1 SEHNR, CDR2 FQNEAQ (reference sequence). This CDR3 has 14 amino acids. With 5 bases removed from V and 2 bases from J, the gap between germline ends came to 13 bases. An amount of RNA that ranged from roughly 0.45 to 1 ug was reverse transcribed with random hexamers. In TCRdb, the immunoSEQ multiplex PCR reads were re-called with MiXCR into one record per CDR3 protein. The sample holds fewer than 150,000 distinct CDR3 sequences, nearly 95% seen once. Sequencing was done on a sample of CD4+ T cells from PBMCs. This chain links TRBV7-9 with TRBJ2-7, with TRBD1 as a possible D gene (6 bases). This clonotype was sampled from a human donor in good health. CDR3 sequence: CASSLSTGAYEQYF. CDR3 bases: TGTGCCAGCAGCCTTTCGACAGGAGCCTACGAGCAGTACTTC. Filled out from reference TRBV7-9 and TRBJ2-7, the complete variable domain reads DTGVSQNPRHKITKRGQNVTFRCDPISEHNRLYWYRQTLGQGPEFLTYFQNEAQLEKSRLLSDRFSAERPKGSFSTLEIQRTEQGDSAMYLCASSLSTGAYEQYFGPGTRLTVT.